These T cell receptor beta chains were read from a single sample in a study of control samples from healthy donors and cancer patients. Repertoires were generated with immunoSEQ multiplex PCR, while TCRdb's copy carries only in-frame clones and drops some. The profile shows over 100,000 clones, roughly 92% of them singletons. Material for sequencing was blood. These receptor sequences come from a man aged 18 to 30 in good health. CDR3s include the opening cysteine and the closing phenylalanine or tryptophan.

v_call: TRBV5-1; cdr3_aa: CASSLLEGAEAFF
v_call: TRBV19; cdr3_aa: CASRDQGAGSNQPQHF
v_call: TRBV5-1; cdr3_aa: CASRSGTESYEQYF
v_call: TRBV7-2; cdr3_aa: CASIRGGVEDTQYF
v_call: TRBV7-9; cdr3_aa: CASSFTQGAYEQYF
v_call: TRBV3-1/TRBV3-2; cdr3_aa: CASSQGDTQYF
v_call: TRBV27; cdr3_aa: CASSLIGVGRGLSYGYTF
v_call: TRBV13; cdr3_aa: CASSPARGETQYF
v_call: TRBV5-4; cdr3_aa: CASSSGGQGSSYEQYF
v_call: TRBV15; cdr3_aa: CATSRVPRGGPVGYEQYF
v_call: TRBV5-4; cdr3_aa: CASSWGDSPYGYTF
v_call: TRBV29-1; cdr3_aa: CSVVREDYGYTF
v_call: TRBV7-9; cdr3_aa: CASSLQGANTEAFF
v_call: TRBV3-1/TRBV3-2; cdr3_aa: CASRHGGRTGELFF
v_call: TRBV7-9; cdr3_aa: CASSSGPRTEAFF
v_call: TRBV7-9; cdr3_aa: CASSLTMGETQYF
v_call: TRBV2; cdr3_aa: CASSNYWATEQYF
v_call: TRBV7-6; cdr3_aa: CASSFGVLVSEQYF
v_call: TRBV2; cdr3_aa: CASRGGTNTGELFF
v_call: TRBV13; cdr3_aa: CASSPSGGDYEQYF
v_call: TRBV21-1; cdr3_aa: CASSKGEGQPLNTEAFF
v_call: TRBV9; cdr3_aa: CASSSTGAANEKLFF
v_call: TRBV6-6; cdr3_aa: CASRAAGRTGELFF
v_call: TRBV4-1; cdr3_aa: CASSQEWGATGNTIYF
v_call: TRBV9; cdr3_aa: CASSVGQGLYYGYTF
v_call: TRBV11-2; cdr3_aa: CASRWAGRGLTANVLTF
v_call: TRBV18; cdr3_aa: CASSPSIGTNEKLFF
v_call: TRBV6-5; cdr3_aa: CASRSGGPLFYEQYF
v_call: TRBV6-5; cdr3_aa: CASMFDSNTDTQYF
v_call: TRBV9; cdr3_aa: CASSDRVRAGNTGELFF
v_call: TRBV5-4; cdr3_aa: CASSPLGQGRSSGNTIYF
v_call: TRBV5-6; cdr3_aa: CASSFFGSRLGF
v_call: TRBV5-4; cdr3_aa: CASSFRTRGETQYF
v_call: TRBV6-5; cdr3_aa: CASSSDGTDTQYF
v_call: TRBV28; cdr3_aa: CASIGQNINEKLFF
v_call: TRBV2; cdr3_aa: CASSGVPEYTQYF
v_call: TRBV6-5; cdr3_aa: CASGTGLPYEQYF
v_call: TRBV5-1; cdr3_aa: CASSPDFPIPYEQYF
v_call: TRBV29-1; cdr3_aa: CSVSGTGYEKLFF
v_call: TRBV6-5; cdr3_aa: CAAWGDSYEQYF
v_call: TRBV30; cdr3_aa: CAWSRAGVSPLHF
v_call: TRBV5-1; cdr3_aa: CASSLGQTLTEAFF
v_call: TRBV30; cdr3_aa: CAWRDGYEQYF
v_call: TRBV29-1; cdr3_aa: CSVARGSNQPQHF
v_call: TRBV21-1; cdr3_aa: CASSKAEASGDSNQPQHF
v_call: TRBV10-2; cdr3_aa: CASKLAGGFNEQFF
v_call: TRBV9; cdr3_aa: CASSVALTGLANYGYTF